A selection of T cell receptor beta chains follows, all from one sample in a study of radiotherapy plus CTLA-4 blockade in lung cancer. Some clones are missing from TCRdb's copy, which holds only in-frame ones; the method was immunoSEQ multiplex PCR. The table lists fewer than 140,000 clones, over 65% of them singletons. Material: peripheral blood, obtained from a patient treated with radiotherapy plus ipilimumab. These receptors were obtained from a human donor with non-small cell lung cancer that progressed on radiotherapy plus ipilimumab. Some clones in this sample may be carry-over from other donors' samples. Both conserved end residues are trimmed from each CDR3. D genes are given only for firm matches. Size is omitted from some rows. Given values are once, few, many or a class for expanded clones.

ASSISAPGFSNQPQH NA TRBJ1-5 NA TRBV19
ASSLTSGLQY NA TRBJ2-3 TRBD2 TRBV5-1
ASRPPGSQETQY NA TRBJ2-5 NA TRBV28
ASSPRMINEKLF NA TRBJ1-4 NA TRBV9
ASSVVTANSPLH few TRBJ1-6 NA TRBV10-2
ASSPPTGNEQF NA TRBJ2-1 NA TRBV18
ASSLEQGAAYEQY NA TRBJ2-7 TRBD1 TRBV7-2
ASSPLAGFQETQY few TRBJ2-5 TRBD2 TRBV18
ASSLGTGRVAEAF NA TRBJ1-1 TRBD1 TRBV7-3
ASSAGQGFYEQY NA TRBJ2-7 TRBD1 TRBV5-1
ASSAQPGQQGSSYNSPLH NA TRBJ1-6 TRBD1 TRBV6-1
ASSQGGAPTQQY NA TRBJ2-7 TRBD2 TRBV4-3